This T cell receptor (beta chain) was sequenced during a study of cytomegalovirus exposure and HLA in healthy donors. Study-wide context: In an earlier analysis, approximately 120 million unique TCR beta sequences were found from some 170 million T cells.

Unrecorded immune exposure was likely among donors, who were nominally healthy when sampled. The PCR contained 60 Vbeta and 13 Jbeta primers. Libraries were prepared by immunoSEQ multiplex PCR; TCRdb keeps only in-frame clonotypes and omits some of them. The sample includes just over 95,000 clones, 78% of them seen just once. Germline CDR1 ENHRY, CDR2 SYGVKD. The CDR3 has 18 amino acids. V trimming: 3 bases; J trimming: 1 base; junction bases outside the gene matches: 7. The V and J genes are TRBV10-3 and TRBJ2-1; 12 nucleotides line up with TRBD2. The TCR sequence derives from a woman between 35 and 50 years old in good health and CMV-seropositive. The sequencing sample was made of PBMCs. The CDR3 DNA follows: TGTGCCATCAGTGAAACTAGCGGGAGGCCGTCATCCTACAATGAGCAGTTCTTC. Amino acid sequence: CAISETSGRPSSYNEQFF.